The sequence of this TCR beta chain was determined in a study of T cells during gluten challenge in celiac disease (dated by TCRdb to 2016 to 2017). About the full investigation: Paired single-cell TCR sequencing was done for several challenge participants who showed a significant increase in HLA-DQ:gluten tetramer-binding T cells. Blood was collected at baseline, day 6 and day 14 of the challenge, whereas duodenal biopsies were collected at baseline and day 14. On the Illumina MiSeq, single-cell libraries were sequenced paired-end 250 bp and bulk libraries were sequenced paired-end 300 bp.

A distance of 24 bases separates the germline ends of V and J, which lose 3 bases and 1 base respectively. The CDR3, cysteine through phenylalanine, is 19 amino acids long. Of all the DNA, just the CDR3 is kept, 57 bases in frame from base 1. Taken from the germline V gene, the CDR1 and CDR2 loops are SGHVS and FNYEAQ. On the study overall, not on this receptor specifically: In 7 patients, roughly 12-44% of single-cell TCR-alpha/beta clonotypes seen at the latest time point had also been present at baseline, compared with about 52-56% in the bulk data. Clonal expansion rose on day 6, as shown by reduced sample-corrected Shannon diversity of circulating gluten-specific T cells. The circulating gluten-specific T cells hit their peak on day 6, and the day-6 repertoire seemed to be made up largely of expanded preexisting memory clonotypes.

In the case of this clonotype: No clone much larger than this one lies a single base away; base qualities are absent.

Receptor libraries were prepared by single-cell sequencing. The sample was run on an Illumina MiSeq. Paired single-cell TCR-alpha and TCR-beta sequences were amplified by three nested PCRs with multiplexed primers covering all TRA and TRB V genes. The paper's processing steps were these. Reads were preprocessed with selected pRESTO steps, and V, D, J genes and CDR3 junctions were assigned with IMGT/HighV-QUEST. A single cell was kept only if the cell was a valid singleton with no more than three chains, each backed by 100 or more reads. Clonotypes were defined as identical paired TCR-alpha/beta nucleotide sequences, and negligible cross-contamination was indicated by cross-patient sharing of only around 0.2%. In samples with more than 20 cells, repertoire diversity was estimated using an undersampling-corrected Shannon index. Using fastp trimming at Q25 and MiXCR clonotype assembly, TCRdb reanalyzed the public sequencing data and kept in-frame beta chains. All rows with the same CDR3 protein become a single entry with the most common DNA and genes. The V and J calls come from TCRdb's annotation, not from the publication. The table for this sample lists over 85 distinct CDR3 sequences; roughly 53% of them were counted only once. The ten top clones hold around 70% of the sample.

Blood cells were gated as tetramer-binding CD4+ effector-memory gut-homing T cells: CD3+, CD45RA-, CD62L-, integrin beta7+, with lineage markers excluded. Treated celiac disease patients on a gluten-free diet underwent a 14-day oral dietary gluten challenge to study recall of gluten-specific T cells. Sorting was performed on an Aria II cell sorter as single cells, and bulk sorting was additionally performed when tetramer-positive cells were relatively numerous. Before staining, peripheral blood mononuclear cells were isolated using Ficoll density gradient centrifugation and then cryopreserved. Before tetramer-binding CD4+ T cells were sorted, thawed cells were stained with a pool of PE-conjugated HLA-DQ:gluten tetramers presenting immunodominant gluten epitopes. Following HLA-DQ:gluten tetramer staining, tetramer-based enrichment was performed on blood samples.

This TCR was sampled from a female donor with celiac disease. Sequencing was performed on gluten-specific CD4+ T cells sorted from blood using tetramers, taken at baseline or on day 6, 14 or 28 of gluten challenge (not recorded which). Recombination joined TRBV7-6 with TRBJ2-5; the best D guess is TRBD1, with 5 bases matching. The CDR3 region: CASSFAAQGAEYTQETQYF. In nucleotides, the sequence is TGTGCCAGCAGCTTTGCTGCGCAAGGGGCCGAGTATACCCAAGAGACCCAGTACTTC. The reference TRBV7-6 and TRBJ2-5 proteins fill in what lies around the CDR3, so the full variable domain reads GAGVSQSPRYKVTKRGQDVALRCDPISGHVSLYWYRQALGQGPEFLTYFNYEAQQDKSGLPNDRFSAERPEGSISTLTIQRTEQRDSAMYRCASSFAAQGAEYTQETQYFGPGTRLLVL.